Below, 10 T cell receptor beta chains from the same sample are listed, as sequenced in a study of T cell responses to AZD1222 COVID-19 vaccine. Generated by immunoSEQ multiplex PCR, the TCRdb table keeps only in-frame clones and is missing some. Seen here are fewer than 130,000 clones, nearly 90% observed once, and the top ten hold around 3%. The sequencing here drew on peripheral blood, taken on day 0 of AZD1222 vaccination. The receptors come from an adult in good health.

The CDR3 loop reads CATSRDRTSGPAGGRTQYF. DNA for the CDR3: TGTGCCACCAGCAGAGACCGGACTAGCGGCCCCGCCGGGGGGAGGACCCAGTACTTC. This chain links TRBV15 with TRBJ2-5, with TRBD2 identical over 10 bases. Unmatched junction bases numbered 17, after V lost 0 bases and J lost 7 bases. Germline-derived CDR1 and CDR2 are LNHNV and YYDKDF (reference sequence). The length of the CDR3 is 19 residues.

The chain is built from TRBV4-3 and TRBJ2-7; 8 nucleotides match TRBD1. The CDR3 has 16 residues. Trimming at V came to 3 bases and at J to 3 bases, leaving 10 bases not matched to a gene. Germline V CDR1 and CDR2: LGHNA, YSLEER. The CDR3 spells CASSHGRGQGYYEQYF. The DNA for the CDR3 is TGCGCCAGCAGCCATGGCCGAGGACAGGGTTACTACGAGCAGTACTTC.

This chain connects TRBV5-1 to TRBJ1-6, with 7 bases aligning to TRBD1. V gave up 0 bases and J gave up 10 bases; unmatched junction bases: 7. Germline CDR1 SGHRS, CDR2 YFSETQ. The CDR3 length is 15 residues. The CDR3 nucleotides read TGCGCCAGCAGCTTGGGACAGGGAAGATACTCACCCCTCCACTTT. Its protein product is CASSLGQGRYSPLHF.

This clone turned up a few times. V gene TRBV2 combines with J gene TRBJ1-1; TRBD1 might be the D (5 bases). The germline CDR1 and CDR2 sequences are SNHLY and FYNNEI. The germline V and J ends were trimmed by 3 bases and 1 base, with 12 bases remaining between them. CDR3 length: 15 amino acids. The chain's CDR3 is CASSDNGHSNTEAFF. In DNA form, the CDR3 reads TGTGCCAGCAGTGACAATGGACACTCGAACACTGAAGCTTTCTTT.

The chain joins TRBV3-1 (or the pseudogene TRBV3-2) to TRBJ2-3, with D possibly matching TRBD2 (6 bases). The V and J ends lost 4 bases and 6 bases respectively, with 14 bases between them. Germline assignment: CDR1 LGHDT and CDR2 YNNKEL (reference sequence). This CDR3 comprises 14 residues. As DNA, the CDR3 is TGTGCCAGCAGCCCCTTGAGGGAGGCGGATACGCAGTATTTT. Translation: CASSPLREADTQYF.

Remarks on this clone: Without the conserved terminal phenylalanine or tryptophan, this CDR3 likely stems from a read error. The limits of the CDR3 on the DNA are not certain, so only TCRdb's listed CDR3 is given. The gene calls are TRBV6-1 and TRBJ1-2. Germline V gene sequence: CDR1 MNHNS, CDR2 SASEGT. Inclusive of both ends, the CDR3 amounts to 12 amino acids. CDR3 sequence: CASSEAGGIGLD.

The chain recombines TRBV4-2 with TRBJ2-3; 11 bases are shared with TRBD2. Germline lookup yields CDR1 LGHNA and CDR2 YNFKEQ. Trimming removed 1 base from V and 5 bases from J; junction bases left unmatched: 11. The CDR3 sequence is 18 residues long. The CDR3 nucleotides are TGTGCCAGCAGCCAAGCCTATTTAGCGGGGGGGCCGAGAGATACGCAGTATTTT. It yields the protein CASSQAYLAGGPRDTQYF.

V and J are TRBV19 and TRBJ1-2, with D uncertain. V was cut by 1 base and J by 2 bases, with 11 bases left in between. CDR3 length: 15 residues. Germline V gene data show CDR1 as LNHDA and CDR2 as SQIVND (reference sequence). The DNA of the CDR3 is TGTGCCAGTAGTATAGTGGCCGTGGAGAACTATGGCTACACCTTC. Translation: CASSIVAVENYGYTF.

There are a few counts of this clone. The V call is TRBV24-1, the J call TRBJ2-5; D gene unclear. Trimming removed 4 bases from V and 4 bases from J, with 12 bases in between. The CDR3 has 14 residues. CDR1 and CDR2 (germline): KGHDR, SFDVKD. CDR3 amino acids: CATSDPGRLETQYF. CDR3 coding DNA: TGTGCCACCAGTGACCCCGGAAGGCTAGAGACCCAGTACTTC.

J is TRBJ1-2 and V is TRBV7-2; 8 bases match TRBD1. V was clipped by 10 bases and J by 4 bases; unmatched bases: 14. The CDR3 totals 15 residues. From germline, CDR1 is SGHTA and CDR2 FQGNSA. As DNA, the CDR3 is TGTGCCACCTCCCTAGGTGGGCAGGGGGCCTATGGCTACACCTTC. It yields the protein CATSLGGQGAYGYTF.